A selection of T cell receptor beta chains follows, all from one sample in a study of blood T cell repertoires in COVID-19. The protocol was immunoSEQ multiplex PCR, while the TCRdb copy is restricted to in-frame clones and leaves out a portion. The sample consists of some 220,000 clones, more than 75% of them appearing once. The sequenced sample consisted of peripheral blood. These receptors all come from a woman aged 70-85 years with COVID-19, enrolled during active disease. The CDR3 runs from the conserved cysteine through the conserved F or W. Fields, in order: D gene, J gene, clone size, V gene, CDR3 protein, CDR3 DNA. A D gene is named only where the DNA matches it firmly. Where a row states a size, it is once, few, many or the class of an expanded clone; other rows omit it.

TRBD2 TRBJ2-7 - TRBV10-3 CAISEPGGPLTYEQYF TGTGCCATCAGTGAACCGGGGGGACCTCTCACCTACGAGCAGTACTTC
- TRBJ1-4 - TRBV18 CASSPRRGVGTNEKLFF TGTGCCAGCTCACCACGCAGGGGAGTTGGGACTAATGAAAAACTGTTTTTT
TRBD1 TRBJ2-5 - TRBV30 CAWSGQGSETQYF TGTGCCTGGAGTGGACAGGGCTCGGAGACCCAGTACTTC
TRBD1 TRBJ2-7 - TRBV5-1 CASSGTGETYEQYF TGCGCCAGCAGCGGGACAGGGGAGACCTACGAGCAGTACTTC
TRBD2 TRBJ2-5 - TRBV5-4 CASSLGGSEETQYF TGTGCCAGCAGCTTGGGCGGGAGCGAAGAGACCCAGTACTTC
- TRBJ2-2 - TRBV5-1 CASSLDPAAGELFF TGCGCCAGCAGCTTGGACCCCGCGGCCGGGGAGCTGTTTTTT
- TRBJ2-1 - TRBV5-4 CASSPSTGIPYNEQFF TGTGCCAGCAGCCCCTCGACCGGGATCCCATACAATGAGCAGTTCTTC
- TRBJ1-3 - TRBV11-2 CASSLGPLQGFSSGNTIYF TGTGCCAGCAGCTTAGGACCCTTACAGGGCTTCAGCTCTGGAAACACCATATATTTT
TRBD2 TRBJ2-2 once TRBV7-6 CASSSSSGTNTGELFF TGTGCCAGCAGCTCTTCTAGCGGAACGAACACCGGGGAGCTGTTTTTT
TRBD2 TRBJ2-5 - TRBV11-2 CASSFLAGGLSETQYF TGTGCCAGCAGTTTTCTAGCGGGAGGGCTGTCGGAGACCCAGTACTTC
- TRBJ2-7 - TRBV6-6 CASTRAGTLYEQYF TGTGCCAGCACTCGCGCGGGAACCCTCTACGAGCAGTACTTC
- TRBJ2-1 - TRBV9 CASSVSGETYNEQFF TGTGCCAGCAGCGTTAGCGGTGAGACCTACAATGAGCAGTTCTTC
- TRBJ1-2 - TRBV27 CASSFLPNYGYTF TGTGCCAGCAGTTTTCTCCCTAACTATGGCTACACCTTC
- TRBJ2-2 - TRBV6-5 CASRVARGELFF TGTGCCAGCAGAGTAGCGAGAGGGGAGCTGTTTTTT
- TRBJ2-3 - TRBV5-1 CASRSTGLSTDTQYF TGCGCCAGCAGATCCACAGGGTTAAGCACAGATACGCAGTATTTT
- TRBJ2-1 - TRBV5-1 CASSALPLGEQFF TGCGCCAGCAGCGCGCTCCCCCTCGGTGAGCAGTTCTTC
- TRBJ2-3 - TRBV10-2 CASSEEGEGRQYF TGCGCCAGCAGTGAGGAGGGAGAAGGGAGGCAGTATTTT
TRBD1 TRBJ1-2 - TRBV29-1 CSAGTGGNYGYTF TGCAGCGCAGGGACAGGGGGCAACTATGGCTACACCTTC
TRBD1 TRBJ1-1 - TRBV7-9 CASSLEPGQGNTEAFF TGTGCCAGCAGCTTAGAACCGGGACAGGGGAACACTGAAGCTTTCTTT
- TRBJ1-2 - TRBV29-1 CSVEGREGDYGYTF TGCAGCGTTGAAGGGAGAGAAGGGGACTATGGCTACACCTTC
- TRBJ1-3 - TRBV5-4 CASSLERSGNTIYF TGTGCCAGCAGCTTGGAGAGATCTGGAAACACCATATATTTT
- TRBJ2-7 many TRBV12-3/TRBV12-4 CASSLTGEQYF TGTGCCAGCAGTTTAACGGGCGAGCAGTACTTC
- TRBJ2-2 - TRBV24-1 CACLSSTGELFF TGTGCCTGTCTCTCGAGCACCGGGGAGCTGTTTTTT
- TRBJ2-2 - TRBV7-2 CASSFATATGELFF TGTGCCAGCAGCTTCGCGACAGCCACCGGGGAGCTGTTTTTT
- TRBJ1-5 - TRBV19 CASSIDYGQPQHF TGTGCCAGTAGTATAGATTACGGTCAGCCCCAGCATTTT
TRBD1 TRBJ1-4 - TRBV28 CASRKTGNEKLFF TGTGCCAGCAGAAAGACAGGGAATGAAAAACTGTTTTTT
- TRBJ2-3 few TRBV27 CATQRLDTDTQYF TGTGCCACCCAGCGGCTGGACACAGATACGCAGTATTTT
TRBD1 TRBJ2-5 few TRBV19 CASSSRTGGLETQYF TGTGCCAGTAGTTCCAGGACAGGGGGCTTAGAGACCCAGTACTTC
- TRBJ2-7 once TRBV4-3 CASSQDRARVYEQYF TGCGCCAGCAGCCAAGATCGAGCCAGGGTCTACGAGCAGTACTTC
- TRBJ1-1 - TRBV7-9 CASSSTRQWSGRTEAFF TGTGCCAGCAGCTCGACCAGACAGTGGTCAGGGCGGACTGAAGCTTTCTTT
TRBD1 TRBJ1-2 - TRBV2 CASSEEGAGYGYTF TGTGCCAGCAGTGAGGAGGGGGCAGGGTATGGCTACACCTTC